A single sample is the source of the 14 T cell receptor beta chains below, sequenced in a study of OX40 agonist ivuxolimab in advanced cancers. TCRdb's table, derived via immunoSEQ multiplex PCR, lists solely in-frame clones and lacks some. The sample contains 60,000 to 75,000 clones, about 85% of which appear only once. The material sequenced was CD4+ or CD8+ T cells sorted from blood, taken in a trial of the OX40 agonist ivuxolimab. These TCRs come from an adult with an advanced solid tumor such as melanoma, head and neck, liver or kidney cancer.

The V and J genes are TRBV29-1 and TRBJ1-5, with 7 bases fitting TRBD1. J lost 2 bases, V lost 4 bases, and 8 bases had no gene match. CDR1 and CDR2 from the germline V gene are SQVTM and ANQGSEA. The CDR3 sequence is 15 residues long. CDR3 DNA: TGCAGCGTTGGAGGGGGCGAAAGGGGCAATCAGCCCCAGCATTTT. Translated: CSVGGGERGNQPQHF.

V usage is TRBV5-4 and J usage is TRBJ1-4, with 9 bases aligning to TRBD1. V lost 3 bases and J lost 8; bases outside the gene matches: 2. The length of the CDR3 is 13 residues. The germline gives CDR1 SGHNT, CDR2 YYREEE (reference sequence). CDR3 DNA sequence: TGTGCCAGCAGCTCCGGACAGGGGGAAAAACTGTTTTTT. Its protein product is CASSSGQGEKLFF.

J is TRBJ2-3 and V is TRBV5-5; 12 bases map to TRBD1. The CDR3 extends over 15 amino acids. V dropped 1 base and J dropped 11; count of bases not matched to a gene: 8. The V gene's germline CDR1 is SGHKS and CDR2 YYEKEE (reference sequence). This CDR3 reads CASSLTGTGGFGQYF. The CDR3 DNA follows: TGTGCCAGCAGCTTGACCGGGACAGGGGGCTTTGGGCAGTATTTT.

The rearrangement joins TRBV7-9 to TRBJ1-3, with D perhaps matching TRBD1 (5 bases). Germline CDR1 is SEHNR and CDR2 is FQNEAQ (reference sequence). Trimming removed 6 bases from V and 4 bases from J, with 13 bases in between. The CDR3 is 14 residues long. DNA of the CDR3: TGTGCCAGCAGTCCCACAGGAGCGGGAAACACCATATATTTT. Protein: CASSPTGAGNTIYF.

This chain joins TRBV2 and TRBJ1-5; D might be TRBD1 (6 bases). This CDR3 is built from 15 residues. The germline V gene has CDR1 SNHLY and CDR2 FYNNEI. The V gene lost 8 bases and the J gene lost 1 base, with 15 bases spanning the gap. The CDR3 DNA reads TGTGCCAGCTCCTGGACAGCCTCCAGCAATCAGCCCCAGCATTTT. Translation gives CASSWTASSNQPQHF. The complete variable domain, with remaining parts taken from reference TRBV2 and TRBJ1-5, reads EPEVTQTPSHQVTQMGQEVILRCVPISNHLYFYWYRQILGQKVEFLVSFYNNEISEKSEIFDDQFSVERPDGSNFTLKIRSTKLEDSAMYFCASSWTASSNQPQHFGDGTRLSIL.

The CDR3 nucleotides are TGTGCCAGCAGGGGACCGAACGCGGGTAATGGCTACACCTTC. Its protein is CASRGPNAGNGYTF. V and J are TRBV6-1 and TRBJ1-2; D is possibly TRBD1 (5 bases). Trimming took off 6 bases at V and 6 bases at J, with 17 bases between the two ends. The CDR3 totals 14 residues. Germline-derived CDR1 and CDR2 are MNHNS and SASEGT.

The V call is TRBV7-9, the J call TRBJ1-1; D is perhaps TRBD1 (6 bases). Trimming stripped 3 bases from V and 7 bases from J, with 12 bases between. Germline V gives CDR1 SEHNR, CDR2 FQNEAQ (reference sequence). This CDR3 contains 13 residues. The CDR3 loop is CASSLGGVGEAFF. The CDR3 DNA reads TGTGCCAGCAGCTTGGGGGGCGTAGGTGAAGCTTTCTTT.

This clone was seen a handful of times. The chain links TRBV11-3 to TRBJ2-1; TRBD2 matches at 8 bases. Looked up from germline, CDR1 is SGHNT and CDR2 is YENEEA. The CDR3 consists of 15 residues. V was pared by 4 bases and J by 10 bases, with 12 bases of the junction left unmatched. CDR3: CASSSPGLGRWEQFF. The DNA of the CDR3 is TGTGCCAGCAGCTCACCGGGACTAGGGCGGTGGGAGCAGTTCTTC.

The chain combines TRBV19 with TRBJ1-1; D not certain. Germline assignment: CDR1 LNHDA and CDR2 SQIVND (reference sequence). The V and J ends lost 5 bases and 6 bases respectively, with 19 bases between them. The CDR3 consists of 15 residues. The CDR3 DNA is TGTGCCAGTAGTTTCGGGCCACCAGTGGTTGCTGAAGCTTTCTTT. As protein: CASSFGPPVVAEAFF. The variable domain in full, with the rest retrieved from reference TRBV19 and TRBJ1-1, is DGGITQSPKYLFRKEGQNVTLSCEQNLNHDAMYWYRQDPGQGLRLIYYSQIVNDFQKGDIAEGYSVSREKKESFPLTVTSAQKNPTAFYLCASSFGPPVVAEAFFGQGTRLTVV.

This sequence joins TRBV6-4 and TRBJ1-1; 7 bases map to TRBD1. Per germline, CDR1 MRHNA and CDR2 SNTAGT. The J segment lost 5 bases and the V segment lost 0 bases, leaving 18 bases of the junction unmatched. CDR3 length equals 19 residues. The CDR3 sequence: CASSDSIYGTDVKGTEAFF. CDR3 coding DNA: TGTGCCAGCAGTGACTCCATCTACGGGACAGACGTCAAGGGGACTGAAGCTTTCTTT.

The rearrangement uses TRBV6-5 and TRBJ1-5, with 9 bases aligning to TRBD1. V lost 7 bases to trimming and J lost 5 bases; unmatched junction nucleotides: 6. Germline loops: CDR1 MNHEY, CDR2 SVGAGI. This CDR3 comprises 14 residues. The CDR3 DNA reads as TGTGCCAGCACTAGACGACAGGGGGATCAGCCCCAGCATTTT. It codes for CASTRRQGDQPQHF.

V and J are TRBV2 and TRBJ1-1, with D possibly TRBD1 on 5 matching bases. The CDR3 consists of 13 residues. Germline CDR1 and CDR2: SNHLY and FYNNEI. The V end lost 9 bases, the J end lost 8 bases, and 19 bases lay between the germline ends. This CDR3 is CASQGWIDSEAFF. In DNA, the CDR3 is TGTGCCAGTCAAGGGTGGATCGACAGCGAAGCTTTCTTT.

This chain links TRBV7-2 with TRBJ1-4; TRBD1 aligns across 7 bases. V gave up 2 bases and J gave up 6 bases; unmatched junction bases: 6. The CDR3 length is 15 residues. CDR1 and CDR2 (germline): SGHTA, FQGNSA. The CDR3 protein is CASSLFGQADEKLFF. CDR3 nucleotide sequence: TGTGCCAGCAGCTTATTCGGACAGGCGGATGAAAAACTGTTTTTT.

The chain combines TRBV11-3 with TRBJ2-7; TRBD1 aligns across 9 bases. Germline V gives CDR1 SGHNT, CDR2 YENEEA. Trimming cost V 3 bases and J 1 base; bases outside gene matches: 1. CDR3 size: 14 residues. The CDR3 DNA is TGTGCCAGCAGCTTGGGGACAGGGTCCTACGAGCAGTACTTC. This gives the protein CASSLGTGSYEQYF.